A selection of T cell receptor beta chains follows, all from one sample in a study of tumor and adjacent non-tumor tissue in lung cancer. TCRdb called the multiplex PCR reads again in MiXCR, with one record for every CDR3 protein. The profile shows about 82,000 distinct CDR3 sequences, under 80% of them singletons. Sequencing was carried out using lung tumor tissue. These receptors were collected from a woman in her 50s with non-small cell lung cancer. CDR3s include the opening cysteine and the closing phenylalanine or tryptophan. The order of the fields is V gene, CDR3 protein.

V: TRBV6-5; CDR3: CASSGQSDTEVYF
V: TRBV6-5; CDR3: CANSLYGNSYEQYF
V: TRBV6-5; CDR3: CDTQGGTDTQYF
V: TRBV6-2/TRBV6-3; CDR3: CASGRSGAEDNEQFF
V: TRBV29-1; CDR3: CSVVAEHGCTF
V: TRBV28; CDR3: CASREPGELFF
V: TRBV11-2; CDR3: CASTLTELVGGSSTNTQYF
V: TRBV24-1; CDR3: CATSDSVRDFGYTF
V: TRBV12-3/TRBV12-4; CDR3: CASGLREDNRPQHF
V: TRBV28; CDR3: CASSPAGERNTGKLFF
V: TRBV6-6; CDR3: CASNTLDRTGANVLTF
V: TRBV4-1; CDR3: CASCQETGGGRGYTF
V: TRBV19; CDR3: CASSIEGSGWNEQYF
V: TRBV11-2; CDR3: CASSFDMGDRYTF
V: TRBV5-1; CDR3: CASSLAPGPRETQYF
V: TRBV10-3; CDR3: CAISVGAGALEQFF
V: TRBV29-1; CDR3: CSVEESTRSTNEQFF
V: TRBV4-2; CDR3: CVSSHAEDRFYSEQFF
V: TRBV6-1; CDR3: CASRSTGEDTNRPQHF
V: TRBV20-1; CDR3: CSAPFRGASYEQYF